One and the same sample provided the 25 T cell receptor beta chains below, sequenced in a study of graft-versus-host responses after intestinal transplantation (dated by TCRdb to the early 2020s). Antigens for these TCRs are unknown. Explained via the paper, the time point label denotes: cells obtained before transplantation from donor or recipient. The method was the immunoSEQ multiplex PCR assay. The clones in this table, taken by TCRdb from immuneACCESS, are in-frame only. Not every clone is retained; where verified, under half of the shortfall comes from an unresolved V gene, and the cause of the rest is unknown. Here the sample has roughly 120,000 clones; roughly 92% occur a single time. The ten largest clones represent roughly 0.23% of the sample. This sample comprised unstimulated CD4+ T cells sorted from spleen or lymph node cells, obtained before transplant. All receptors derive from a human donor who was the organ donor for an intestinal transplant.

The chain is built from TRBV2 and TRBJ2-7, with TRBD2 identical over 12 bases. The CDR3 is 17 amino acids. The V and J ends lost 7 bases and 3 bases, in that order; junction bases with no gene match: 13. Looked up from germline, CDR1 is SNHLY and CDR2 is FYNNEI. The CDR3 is CASTERTSGTGFYEQYF. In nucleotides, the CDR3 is TGTGCCAGCACCGAGCGGACTAGCGGGACTGGTTTCTACGAGCAGTACTTC.

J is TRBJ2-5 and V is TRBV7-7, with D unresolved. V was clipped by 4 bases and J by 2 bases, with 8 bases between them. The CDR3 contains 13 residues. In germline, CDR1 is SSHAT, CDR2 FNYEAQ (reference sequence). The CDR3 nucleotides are TGTGCCAGCAGCTCCGGACGACAAGAGACCCAGTACTTC. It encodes CASSSGRQETQYF.

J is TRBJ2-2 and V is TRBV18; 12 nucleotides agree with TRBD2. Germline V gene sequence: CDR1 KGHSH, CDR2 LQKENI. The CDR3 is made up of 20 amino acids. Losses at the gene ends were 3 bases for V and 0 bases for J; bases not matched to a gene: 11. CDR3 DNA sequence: TGTGCCAGCTCACCTACCGTGACTAGCGGGAGAGGTTCGAACACCGGGGAGCTGTTTTTT. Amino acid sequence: CASSPTVTSGRGSNTGELFF. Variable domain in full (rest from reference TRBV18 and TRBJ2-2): NAGVMQNPRHLVRRRGQEARLRCSPMKGHSHVYWYRQLPEEGLKFMVYLQKENIIDESGMPKERFSAEFPKEGPSILRIQQVVRGDSAAYFCASSPTVTSGRGSNTGELFFGEGSRLTVL.

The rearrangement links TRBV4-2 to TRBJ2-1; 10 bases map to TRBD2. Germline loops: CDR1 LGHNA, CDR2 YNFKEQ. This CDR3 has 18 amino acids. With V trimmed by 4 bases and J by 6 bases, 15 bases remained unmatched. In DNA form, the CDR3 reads TGTGCCAGCAGCCCCACTCAAACCGGGACTAGCGTCGGCAATGAGCAGTTCTTC. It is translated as CASSPTQTGTSVGNEQFF.

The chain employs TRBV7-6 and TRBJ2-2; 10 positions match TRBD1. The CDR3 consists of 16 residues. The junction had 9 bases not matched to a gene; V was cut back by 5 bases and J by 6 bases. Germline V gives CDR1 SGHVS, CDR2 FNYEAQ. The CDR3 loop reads CASSPQTGGISGELFF. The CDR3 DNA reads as TGTGCCAGCAGCCCTCAGACAGGGGGCATTTCCGGGGAGCTGTTTTTT. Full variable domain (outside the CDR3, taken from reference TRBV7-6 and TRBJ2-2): GAGVSQSPRYKVTKRGQDVALRCDPISGHVSLYWYRQALGQGPEFLTYFNYEAQQDKSGLPNDRFSAERPEGSISTLTIQRTEQRDSAMYRCASSPQTGGISGELFFGEGSRLTVL.

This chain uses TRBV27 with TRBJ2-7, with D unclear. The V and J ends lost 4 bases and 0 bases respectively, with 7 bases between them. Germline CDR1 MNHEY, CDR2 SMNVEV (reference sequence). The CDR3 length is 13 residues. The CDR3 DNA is TGTGCCAGCAGTTCACGTATCTCCTACGAGCAGTACTTC. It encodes CASSSRISYEQYF.

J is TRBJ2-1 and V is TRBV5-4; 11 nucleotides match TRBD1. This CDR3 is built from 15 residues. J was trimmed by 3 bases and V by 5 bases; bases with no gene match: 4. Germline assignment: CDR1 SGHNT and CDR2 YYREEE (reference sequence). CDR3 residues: CASRPGTGGYNEQFF. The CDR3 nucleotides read TGTGCCAGCAGGCCCGGGACAGGGGGCTACAATGAGCAGTTCTTC. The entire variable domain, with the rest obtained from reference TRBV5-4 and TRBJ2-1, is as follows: ETGVTQSPTHLIKTRGQQVTLRCSSQSGHNTVSWYQQALGQGPQFIFQYYREEENGRGNFPPRFSGLQFPNYSSELNVNALELDDSALYLCASRPGTGGYNEQFFGPGTRLTVL.

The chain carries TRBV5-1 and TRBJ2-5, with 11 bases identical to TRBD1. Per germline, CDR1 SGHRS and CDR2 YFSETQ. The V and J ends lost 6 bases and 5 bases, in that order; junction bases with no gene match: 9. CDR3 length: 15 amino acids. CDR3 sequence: CASTYGGTGGETQYF. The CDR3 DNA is TGCGCCAGCACCTACGGCGGGACAGGGGGTGAGACCCAGTACTTC.

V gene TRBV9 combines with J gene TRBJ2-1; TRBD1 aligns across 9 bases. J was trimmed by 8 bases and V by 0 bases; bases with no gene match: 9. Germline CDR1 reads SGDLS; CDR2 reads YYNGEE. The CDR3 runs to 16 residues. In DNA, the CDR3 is TGTGCCAGCAGCGTAGAGGGGACAGGGTCGCTCGATGAGCAGTTCTTC. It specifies CASSVEGTGSLDEQFF.

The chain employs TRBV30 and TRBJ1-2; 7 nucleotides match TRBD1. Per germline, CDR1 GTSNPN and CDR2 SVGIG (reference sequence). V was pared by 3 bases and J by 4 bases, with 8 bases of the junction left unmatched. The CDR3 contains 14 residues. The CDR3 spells CAWSSTGSFYGYTF. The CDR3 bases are TGTGCCTGGAGCTCGACAGGGTCATTCTATGGCTACACCTTC.

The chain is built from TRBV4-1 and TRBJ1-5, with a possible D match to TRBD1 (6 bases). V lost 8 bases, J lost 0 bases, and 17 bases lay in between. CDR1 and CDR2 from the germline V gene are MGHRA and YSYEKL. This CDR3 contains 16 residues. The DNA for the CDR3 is TGCGCCAGCGCACGCGAGGGGGGGAATAGCAATCAGCCCCAGCATTTT. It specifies CASAREGGNSNQPQHF.

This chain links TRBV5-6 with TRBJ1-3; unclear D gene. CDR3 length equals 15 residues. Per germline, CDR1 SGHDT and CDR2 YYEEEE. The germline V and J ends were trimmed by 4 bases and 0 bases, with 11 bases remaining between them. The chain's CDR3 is CASSQGPNSGNTIYF. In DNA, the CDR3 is TGTGCCAGCAGCCAAGGACCGAACTCTGGAAACACCATATATTTT. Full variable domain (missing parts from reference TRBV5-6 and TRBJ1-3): DAGVTQSPTHLIKTRGQQVTLRCSPKSGHDTVSWYQQALGQGPQFIFQYYEEEERQRGNFPDRFSGHQFPNYSSELNVNALLLGDSALYLCASSQGPNSGNTIYFGEGSWLTVV.

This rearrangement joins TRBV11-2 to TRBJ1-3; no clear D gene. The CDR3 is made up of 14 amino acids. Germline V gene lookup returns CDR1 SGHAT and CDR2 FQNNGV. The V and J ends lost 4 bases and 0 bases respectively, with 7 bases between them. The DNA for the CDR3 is TGTGCCAGCAGCTACGGAGGCTCTGGAAACACCATATATTTT. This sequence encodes CASSYGGSGNTIYF.

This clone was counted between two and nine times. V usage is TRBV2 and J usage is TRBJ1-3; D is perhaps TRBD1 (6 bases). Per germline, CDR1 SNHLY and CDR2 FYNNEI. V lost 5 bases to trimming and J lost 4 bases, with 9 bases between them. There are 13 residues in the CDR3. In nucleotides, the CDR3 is TGTGCCAGCAGTCGGGGGGCAGGAAACACCATATATTTT. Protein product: CASSRGAGNTIYF.

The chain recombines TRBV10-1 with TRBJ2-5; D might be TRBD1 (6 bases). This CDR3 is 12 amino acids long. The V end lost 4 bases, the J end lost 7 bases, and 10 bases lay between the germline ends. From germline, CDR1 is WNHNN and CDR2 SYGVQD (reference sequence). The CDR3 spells CASSGTGLTQYF. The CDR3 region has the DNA TGCGCCAGCAGTGGTACAGGGTTGACCCAGTACTTC.

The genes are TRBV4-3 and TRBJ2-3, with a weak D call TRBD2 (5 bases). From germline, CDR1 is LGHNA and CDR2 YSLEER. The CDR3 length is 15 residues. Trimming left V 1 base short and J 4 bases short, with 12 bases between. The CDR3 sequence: CASSQGVAPADTQYF. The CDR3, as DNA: TGCGCCAGCAGCCAAGGGGTAGCGCCAGCAGATACGCAGTATTTT.

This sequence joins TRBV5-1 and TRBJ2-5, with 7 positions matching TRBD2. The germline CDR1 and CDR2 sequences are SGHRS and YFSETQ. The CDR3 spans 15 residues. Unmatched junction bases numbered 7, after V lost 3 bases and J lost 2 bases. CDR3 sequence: CASSSLPGGQETQYF. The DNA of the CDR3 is TGCGCCAGCAGCTCCCTTCCGGGGGGACAAGAGACCCAGTACTTC.

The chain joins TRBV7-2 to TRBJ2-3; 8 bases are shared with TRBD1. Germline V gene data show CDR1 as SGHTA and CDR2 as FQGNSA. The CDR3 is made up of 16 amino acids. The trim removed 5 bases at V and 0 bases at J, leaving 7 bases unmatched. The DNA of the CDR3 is TGTGCCAGCAGCCCCCAAAGGACAGGGAGCACAGATACGCAGTATTTT. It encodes CASSPQRTGSTDTQYF. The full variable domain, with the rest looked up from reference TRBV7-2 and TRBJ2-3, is GAGVSQSPSNKVTEKGKDVELRCDPISGHTALYWYRQSLGQGLEFLIYFQGNSAPDKSGLPSDRFSAERTGGSVSTLTIQRTQQEDSAVYLCASSPQRTGSTDTQYFGPGTRLTVL.

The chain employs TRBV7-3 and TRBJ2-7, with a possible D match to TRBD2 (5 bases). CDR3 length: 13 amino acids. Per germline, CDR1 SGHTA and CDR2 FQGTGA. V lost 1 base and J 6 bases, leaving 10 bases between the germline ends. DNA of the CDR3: TGTGCCAGCAGCTTAAGTTCTGGGAGCGAGCAGTACTTC. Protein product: CASSLSSGSEQYF.

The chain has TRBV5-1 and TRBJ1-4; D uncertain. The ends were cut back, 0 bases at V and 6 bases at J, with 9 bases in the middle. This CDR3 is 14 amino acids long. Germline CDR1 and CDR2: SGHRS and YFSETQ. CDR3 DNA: TGCGCCAGCAGCTTGGACGGATCGGATGAAAAACTGTTTTTT. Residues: CASSLDGSDEKLFF. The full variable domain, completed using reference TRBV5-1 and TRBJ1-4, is KAGVTQTPRYLIKTRGQQVTLSCSPISGHRSVSWYQQTPGQGLQFLFEYFSETQRNKGNFPGRFSGRQFSNSRSEMNVSTLELGDSALYLCASSLDGSDEKLFFGSGTQLSVL.

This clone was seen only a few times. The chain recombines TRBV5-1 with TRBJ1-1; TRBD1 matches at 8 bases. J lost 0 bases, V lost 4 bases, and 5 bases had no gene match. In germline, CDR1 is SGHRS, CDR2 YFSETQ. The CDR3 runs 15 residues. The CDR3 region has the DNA TGCGCCAGCAGCCCGACGGGACAGGTGAACACTGAAGCTTTCTTT. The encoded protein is CASSPTGQVNTEAFF.

Here the CDR3 DNA reads TGTGCCAGCAGCTTGGGCGGACTAGCGGGAGTGACCACAGATACGCAGTATTTT. This codes for CASSLGGLAGVTTDTQYF. The chain has TRBV5-4 and TRBJ2-3; 13 bases line up with TRBD2. Germline V gene data show CDR1 as SGHNT and CDR2 as YYREEE (reference sequence). The CDR3 spans 18 residues. Trimming at V came to 0 bases and at J to 2 bases, leaving 6 bases not matched to a gene.

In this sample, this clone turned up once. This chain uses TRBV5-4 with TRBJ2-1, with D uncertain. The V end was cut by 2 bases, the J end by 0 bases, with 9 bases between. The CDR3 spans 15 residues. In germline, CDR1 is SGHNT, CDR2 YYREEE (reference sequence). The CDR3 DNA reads TGTGCCAGCAGCTTCGAGTTCAGCTCCTACAATGAGCAGTTCTTC. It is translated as CASSFEFSSYNEQFF.

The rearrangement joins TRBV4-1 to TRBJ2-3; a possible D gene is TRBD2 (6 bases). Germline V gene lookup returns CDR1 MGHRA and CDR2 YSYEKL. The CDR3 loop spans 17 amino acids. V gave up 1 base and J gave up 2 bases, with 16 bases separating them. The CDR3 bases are TGCGCCAGCAGCCAAGGATGGTGGGGGACTTACACAGATACGCAGTATTTT. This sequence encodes CASSQGWWGTYTDTQYF.

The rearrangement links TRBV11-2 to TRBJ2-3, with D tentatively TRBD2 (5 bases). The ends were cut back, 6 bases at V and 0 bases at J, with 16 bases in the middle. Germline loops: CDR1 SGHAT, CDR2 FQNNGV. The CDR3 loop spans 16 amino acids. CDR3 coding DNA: TGTGCCAGCAGTCCCGAGGGTCTGGAGAGCACAGATACGCAGTATTTT. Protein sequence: CASSPEGLESTDTQYF. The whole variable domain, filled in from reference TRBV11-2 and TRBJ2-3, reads EAGVAQSPRYKIIEKRQSVAFWCNPISGHATLYWYQQILGQGPKLLIQFQNNGVVDDSQLPKDRFSAERLKGVDSTLKIQPAKLEDSAVYLCASSPEGLESTDTQYFGPGTRLTVL.